Following are 24 T cell receptor beta chains from one sample sequenced in a study of cytomegalovirus exposure and HLA in healthy donors. The PCR ran on 60 Vbeta and 13 Jbeta primers. This table comes from immunoSEQ multiplex PCR, and its TCRdb copy is limited to in-frame clones, with some not included. The repertoire holds more than 150,000 clones, more than 65% seen once, with more than 0.95% in the top ten. Sequenced sample: PBMCs. These receptors were taken from a girl aged 2 to 10 in good health and CMV-seropositive.

V and J are TRBV5-1 and TRBJ2-7; 8 bases fit TRBD2. The CDR3 is 15 amino acids. The junction had 5 bases not matched to a gene; V was cut back by 0 bases and J by 3 bases. Per the germline V gene, CDR1 is SGHRS and CDR2 is YFSETQ. The CDR3 spells CASSLAGTSFYEQYF. CDR3 sequence (DNA): TGCGCCAGCAGCTTGGCCGGGACTAGTTTCTACGAGCAGTACTTC.

V gene TRBV6-1 combines with J gene TRBJ1-4; TRBD1 matches at 7 bases. CDR3 length equals 14 residues. CDR1 and CDR2 from the germline V gene are MNHNS and SASEGT. J gave up 6 bases and V 7 bases, and 8 bases lay outside the gene matches. The chain's CDR3 is CASMRWQGDEKLFF. In nucleotides, the CDR3 is TGTGCCAGCATGAGGTGGCAGGGGGATGAAAAACTGTTTTTT.

The chain joins TRBV19 to TRBJ2-5, with a weak D call TRBD2 (5 bases). The CDR3 sequence is 14 residues long. Germline V CDR1 and CDR2: LNHDA, SQIVND (reference sequence). Trimming pared 5 bases from V and 5 bases from J, leaving 15 bases between. CDR3 in DNA: TGTGCCAGTAGTTTTGCGGGCGGCTCGGAGACCCAGTACTTC. Translated, it gives CASSFAGGSETQYF. Full variable domain (outside the CDR3, taken from reference TRBV19 and TRBJ2-5): DGGITQSPKYLFRKEGQNVTLSCEQNLNHDAMYWYRQDPGQGLRLIYYSQIVNDFQKGDIAEGYSVSREKKESFPLTVTSAQKNPTAFYLCASSFAGGSETQYFGPGTRLLVL.

This chain uses TRBV5-1 with TRBJ2-7; no clear D gene. V was clipped by 0 bases and J by 2 bases, with 15 bases between them. CDR1 is SGHRS, CDR2 YFSETQ, per germline. The CDR3 extends over 16 amino acids. The CDR3 region is CASSLAANLLPYEQYF. CDR3 in DNA: TGCGCCAGCAGCTTGGCAGCGAACCTACTACCCTACGAGCAGTACTTC. Variable domain in full (rest from reference TRBV5-1 and TRBJ2-7): KAGVTQTPRYLIKTRGQQVTLSCSPISGHRSVSWYQQTPGQGLQFLFEYFSETQRNKGNFPGRFSGRQFSNSRSEMNVSTLELGDSALYLCASSLAANLLPYEQYFGPGTRLTVT.

The chain couples TRBV6-5 to TRBJ2-5, with a tentative D call TRBD2 (6 bases). Germline V gene sequence: CDR1 MNHEY, CDR2 SVGAGI. The CDR3 runs 14 residues. Trimming shortened V by 5 bases and J by 11 bases, and 21 bases separated the two germline ends. CDR3 bases: TGTGCCAGCAGTCCGTTTACTTCCCGCGGGGAGCAGTACTTC. It encodes CASSPFTSRGEQYF.

The V call is TRBV9, the J call TRBJ1-1; D may be TRBD1 (5 bases). The germline gives CDR1 SGDLS, CDR2 YYNGEE. The V gene lost 0 bases and the J gene lost 7 bases, with 13 bases spanning the gap. The CDR3 totals 14 residues. The CDR3 loop is CASSVDGGVGEAFF. The CDR3 coding sequence is TGTGCCAGCAGCGTAGACGGAGGGGTGGGTGAAGCTTTCTTT.

The V gene is TRBV27, the J gene TRBJ2-7, with TRBD1 matching 7 bases. The CDR3 has 16 amino acids. CDR1 and CDR2 from the germline V gene are MNHEY and SMNVEV (reference sequence). The V and J ends lost 7 bases and 3 bases, in that order; junction bases with no gene match: 15. The DNA for the CDR3 is TGTGCCAGCACTCCAAAAGTACCGGGACAGATCTACGAGCAGTACTTC. Protein: CASTPKVPGQIYEQYF.

V is TRBV30 and J is TRBJ2-7; D is undetermined. Deletions cut 2 bases from V and 3 bases from J, with 5 bases between. The CDR3 is 11 residues long. Germline V gene data show CDR1 as GTSNPN and CDR2 as SVGIG (reference sequence). Here the CDR3 reads CAWSNHYEQYF. The CDR3 region has the DNA TGTGCCTGGAGTAATCACTACGAGCAGTACTTC.

The rearrangement joins TRBV2 to TRBJ2-1, with 11 bases identical to TRBD2. V gave up 7 bases and J gave up 10 bases; unmatched junction bases: 6. The CDR3 length is 13 residues. Germline values: CDR1 SNHLY, CDR2 FYNNEI. For the CDR3, the DNA is TGTGCCAGCAATCTAGCGGGAGGTTTAGAGCAGTTCTTC. This gives the protein CASNLAGGLEQFF.

This clone occurred once. The rearrangement uses TRBV15 and TRBJ2-1; TRBD1 matches 10 bases. V was pared by 2 bases and J by 8 bases, with 6 bases of the junction left unmatched. Germline V lookup: CDR1 LNHNV, CDR2 YYDKDF (reference sequence). This CDR3 spans 15 amino acids. The CDR3 loop reads CATSRSGTGEHEQFF. The CDR3 nucleotides read TGTGCCACCAGCAGATCCGGGACAGGGGAGCATGAGCAGTTCTTC. The full variable domain, its missing parts supplied by reference TRBV15 and TRBJ2-1, is DAMVIQNPRYQVTQFGKPVTLSCSQTLNHNVMYWYQQKSSQAPKLLFHYYDKDFNNEADTPDNFQSRRPNTSFCFLDIRSPGLGDTAMYLCATSRSGTGEHEQFFGPGTRLTVL.

The rearrangement links TRBV29-1 to TRBJ2-5, with 8 bases that match TRBD1. Germline V gene sequence: CDR1 SQVTM, CDR2 ANQGSEA. The CDR3 spans 12 residues. Trimming cost V 3 bases and J 5 bases; bases outside gene matches: 2. The CDR3 protein is CSVDRQGETQYF. CDR3 sequence (DNA): TGCAGCGTTGATCGACAGGGGGAGACCCAGTACTTC.

J is TRBJ2-1 and V is TRBV15, with D hard to call. CDR3 size: 15 residues. V was clipped by 3 bases and J by 4 bases, with 13 bases between them. Germline-derived CDR1 and CDR2 are LNHNV and YYDKDF (reference sequence). The CDR3 bases are TGTGCCACCAGCAGTCTCCTCTCGGGTTACAATGAGCAGTTCTTC. It codes for CATSSLLSGYNEQFF.

This chain links TRBV7-9 with TRBJ1-6; perhaps TRBD1 as D (5 bases). Germline assignment: CDR1 SEHNR and CDR2 FQNEAQ (reference sequence). V lost 5 bases and J 7 bases, leaving 12 bases between the germline ends. The CDR3 is 14 amino acids. CDR3 nucleotide sequence: TGTGCCAGCAGCCTGACAGTGGGAAATTCACCCCTCCACTTT. It encodes CASSLTVGNSPLHF. The full variable domain, with the rest looked up from reference TRBV7-9 and TRBJ1-6, is DTGVSQNPRHKITKRGQNVTFRCDPISEHNRLYWYRQTLGQGPEFLTYFQNEAQLEKSRLLSDRFSAERPKGSFSTLEIQRTEQGDSAMYLCASSLTVGNSPLHFGNGTRLTVT.

The chain employs TRBV6-1 and TRBJ1-5, with D tentatively TRBD1 (6 bases). In germline, CDR1 is MNHNS, CDR2 SASEGT. V lost 2 bases and J lost 8, with 16 bases in between. The CDR3 has 15 amino acids. This CDR3 is CASSERRGGQEPQHF. Here the CDR3 DNA reads TGTGCCAGCAGTGAAAGACGAGGGGGTCAGGAGCCCCAGCATTTT.

The CDR3 coding sequence is TGCGCCAGCAGCCAAGGCGCACCCGGGACTAGCGGGAGGAGCTACGAGCAGTACTTC. Its translation: CASSQGAPGTSGRSYEQYF. The V call is TRBV4-1, the J call TRBJ2-7, with 15 bases matching TRBD2. The germline gives CDR1 MGHRA, CDR2 YSYEKL. V shed 1 base and J 3 bases; nucleotides not matched to a gene: 10. The CDR3 is made up of 19 amino acids.

The V gene is TRBV30, the J gene TRBJ2-7, with TRBD2 matching 11 bases. Germline V CDR1 and CDR2: GTSNPN, SVGIG (reference sequence). V gave up 3 bases and J gave up 4 bases; unmatched junction bases: 2. The CDR3 runs 13 residues. CDR3 nucleotide sequence: TGTGCCTGGAGCCTAGCGGGAGGATACGAGCAGTACTTC. Amino acids: CAWSLAGGYEQYF.

V usage is TRBV7-9 and J usage is TRBJ2-4; 7 positions agree with TRBD1. Unmatched junction bases numbered 2, after V lost 3 bases and J lost 6 bases. Germline assignment: CDR1 SEHNR and CDR2 FQNEAQ (reference sequence). The CDR3 is 13 residues long. The CDR3 sequence is CASSFGQANIQYF. In DNA form, the CDR3 reads TGTGCCAGCAGCTTTGGACAGGCAAACATTCAGTACTTC. The full variable domain, rest sourced from reference TRBV7-9 and TRBJ2-4, is DTGVSQNPRHKITKRGQNVTFRCDPISEHNRLYWYRQTLGQGPEFLTYFQNEAQLEKSRLLSDRFSAERPKGSFSTLEIQRTEQGDSAMYLCASSFGQANIQYFGAGTRLSVL.

The rearrangement joins TRBV11-2 to TRBJ1-4, with D possibly matching TRBD1 (6 bases). Trimming left V 1 base short and J 8 bases short, with 17 bases between. CDR1 and CDR2 (germline): SGHAT, FQNNGV. The CDR3 runs 16 residues. The CDR3 is CASSLVKTGFGEKLFF. The CDR3 bases are TGTGCCAGCAGCTTAGTGAAAACAGGGTTTGGGGAAAAACTGTTTTTT.

V is TRBV9 and J is TRBJ1-4; TRBD1 matches 8 bases. Germline CDR1 reads SGDLS; CDR2 reads YYNGEE. The CDR3 runs to 14 residues. J lost 5 bases, V lost 1 base, and 1 base had no gene match. The CDR3 sequence: CASSVRTGNEKLFF. For the CDR3, the DNA is TGTGCCAGCAGCGTACGGACAGGGAATGAAAAACTGTTTTTT.

V gene TRBV27 combines with J gene TRBJ1-2; maybe TRBD1 (5 bases). This CDR3 has 14 residues. Deletions cut 4 bases from V and 7 bases from J, with 16 bases between. CDR1 is MNHEY and CDR2 is SMNVEV in the germline V gene (reference sequence). CDR3: CASSSLRKGLGYTF. The CDR3 DNA follows: TGTGCCAGCAGTTCCCTCAGGAAGGGGCTTGGCTACACCTTC.

V is TRBV11-1 and J is TRBJ2-7, with 7 nucleotides matching TRBD1. Germline V gene sequence: CDR1 SGHAT, CDR2 FQDESV (reference sequence). This CDR3 comprises 12 residues. The trim removed 4 bases at V and 5 bases at J, leaving 2 bases unmatched. The CDR3 spells CASSSDRDEQYF. Here the CDR3 DNA reads TGTGCCAGCAGCTCCGACAGGGACGAGCAGTACTTC.

V and J are TRBV27 and TRBJ2-7, with 7 bases aligning to TRBD1. V dropped 3 bases and J dropped 0; count of bases not matched to a gene: 5. Germline V gene sequence: CDR1 MNHEY, CDR2 SMNVEV (reference sequence). This CDR3 is 15 amino acids long. CDR3 bases: TGTGCCAGCAGTTTTAGGGGGACAGACTCCTACGAGCAGTACTTC. This encodes CASSFRGTDSYEQYF.

The chain couples TRBV11-2 to TRBJ2-5; 7 bases are a match to TRBD2. The V gene's germline CDR1 is SGHAT and CDR2 FQNNGV. J lost 7 bases, V lost 1 base, and 12 bases had no gene match. This CDR3 contains 16 residues. The CDR3 bases are TGTGCCAGCAGCTTAGTCCAGACCGGGACTATAGGGACCCAGTACTTC. It yields the protein CASSLVQTGTIGTQYF.

V gene TRBV10-3 combines with J gene TRBJ1-1, with D perhaps TRBD1 (5 bases). Trimming left V 7 bases short and J 0 bases short, with 21 bases between. The CDR3 runs to 17 residues. Germline assignment: CDR1 ENHRY and CDR2 SYGVKD. DNA of the CDR3: TGTGCCATCAAGGCTCTTACGGGGGATACAATGAACACTGAAGCTTTCTTT. It is translated as CAIKALTGDTMNTEAFF.